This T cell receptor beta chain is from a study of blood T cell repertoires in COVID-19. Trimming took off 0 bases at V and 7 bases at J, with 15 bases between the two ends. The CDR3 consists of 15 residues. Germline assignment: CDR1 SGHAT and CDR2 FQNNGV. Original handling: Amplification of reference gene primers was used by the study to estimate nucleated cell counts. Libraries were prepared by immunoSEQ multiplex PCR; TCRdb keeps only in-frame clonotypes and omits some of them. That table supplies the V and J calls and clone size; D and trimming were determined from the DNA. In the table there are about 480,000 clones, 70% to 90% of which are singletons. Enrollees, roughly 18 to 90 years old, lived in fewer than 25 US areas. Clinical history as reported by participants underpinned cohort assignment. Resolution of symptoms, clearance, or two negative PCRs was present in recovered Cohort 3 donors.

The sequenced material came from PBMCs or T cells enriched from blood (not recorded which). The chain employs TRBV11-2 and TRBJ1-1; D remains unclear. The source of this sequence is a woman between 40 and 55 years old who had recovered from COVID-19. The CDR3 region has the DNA TGTGCCAGCAGCTTAGATCTGACCTGGGGAGATGAAGCTTTCTTT. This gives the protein CASSLDLTWGDEAFF.